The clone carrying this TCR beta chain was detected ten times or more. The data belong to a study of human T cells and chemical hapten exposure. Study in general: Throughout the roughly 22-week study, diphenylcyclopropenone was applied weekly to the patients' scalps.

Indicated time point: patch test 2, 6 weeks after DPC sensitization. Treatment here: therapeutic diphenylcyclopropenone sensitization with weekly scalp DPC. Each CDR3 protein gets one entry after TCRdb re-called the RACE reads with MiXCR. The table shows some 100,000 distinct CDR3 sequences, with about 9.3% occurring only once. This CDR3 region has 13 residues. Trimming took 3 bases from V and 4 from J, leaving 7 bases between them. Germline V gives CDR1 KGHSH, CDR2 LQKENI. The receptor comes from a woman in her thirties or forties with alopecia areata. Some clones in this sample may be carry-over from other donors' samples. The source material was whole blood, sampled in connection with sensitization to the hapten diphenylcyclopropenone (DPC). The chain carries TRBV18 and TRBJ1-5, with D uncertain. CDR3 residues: CASSPDQNQPQHF. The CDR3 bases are TGTGCCAGCTCACCGGATCAAAATCAGCCCCAGCATTTT.